This T cell receptor beta chain was found in a study of blood T cell repertoires in COVID-19. In the study overall: Sites across the United States, Italy and Spain contributed samples from acute and convalescent COVID-19. T cells, B-cell-depleted T cells, or PBMCs supplied cDNA or gDNA.

Per the germline V gene, CDR1 is SGHVS and CDR2 is FQNEAQ. The ends lost 5 bases at V and 1 base at J; junction bases unmatched: 4. The CDR3 extends over 15 amino acids. The method was immunoSEQ multiplex PCR; TCRdb's version includes in-frame clones alone and lacks a portion of them. The data contain almost 250,000 clones, 75% to 90% of them singletons. The chain couples TRBV7-8 to TRBJ2-7, with 11 bases that match TRBD2. Sequenced: PBMCs or T cells enriched from blood (not recorded which). This clonotype was sampled from a woman aged 25 to 39 who had recovered from COVID-19. The CDR3 loop is CASSRRLAGSYEQYF. The DNA for the CDR3 is TGTGCCAGCAGCCGCAGACTAGCGGGGTCCTACGAGCAGTACTTC.